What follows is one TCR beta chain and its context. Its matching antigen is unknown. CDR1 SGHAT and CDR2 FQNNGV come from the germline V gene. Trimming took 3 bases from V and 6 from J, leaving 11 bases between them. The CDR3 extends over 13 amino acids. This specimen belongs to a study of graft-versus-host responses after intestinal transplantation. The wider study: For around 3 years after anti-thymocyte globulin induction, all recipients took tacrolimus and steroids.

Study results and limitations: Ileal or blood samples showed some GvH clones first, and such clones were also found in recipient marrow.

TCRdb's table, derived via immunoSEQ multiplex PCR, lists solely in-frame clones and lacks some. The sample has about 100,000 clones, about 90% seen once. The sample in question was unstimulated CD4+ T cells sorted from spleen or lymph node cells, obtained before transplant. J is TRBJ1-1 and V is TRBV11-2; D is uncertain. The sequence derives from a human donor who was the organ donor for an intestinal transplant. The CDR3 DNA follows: TGTGCCAGCAGCTTGAGTGCGGGGTCTGAAGCTTTCTTT. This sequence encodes CASSLSAGSEAFF.